These 19 T cell receptor beta chains were all obtained from the same sample, sequenced in a study of blood T cell repertoires in COVID-19 (dated by TCRdb to about 2020). Library preparation employed the immunoSEQ multiplex PCR assay. The clones in this table, taken by TCRdb from immuneACCESS, are in-frame only. Not every clone is retained; where verified, under half of the shortfall comes from an unresolved V gene, and the cause of the rest is unknown. This sample gives some 250,000 clones in total; 88% of them show up just once. The ten largest clonotypes hold 0.95% to 1% of the sample. The sample taken for sequencing was peripheral blood. These receptors all stem from a woman in her 40s who had recovered from COVID-19.

CDR3 sequence reads: CATSRDSVPIYF. The CDR3 DNA follows: TGTGCCACCAGCAGAGATAGCGTTCCCATATATTTT. The chain recombines TRBV15 with TRBJ1-3, with unresolved D. Trimming took off 0 bases at V and 11 bases at J, with 8 bases between the two ends. In germline, CDR1 is LNHNV, CDR2 YYDKDF (reference sequence). The CDR3 totals 12 residues.

CDR3 nucleotides: TGTGCCTGGAGGGGGACAGAGGACACTGAAGCTTTCTTT. This sequence encodes CAWRGTEDTEAFF. J is TRBJ1-1 and V is TRBV30, with TRBD1 matching over 7 bases. The junction had 4 bases not matched to a gene; V was cut back by 3 bases and J by 3 bases. Per the germline V gene, CDR1 is GTSNPN and CDR2 is SVGIG (reference sequence). This CDR3 region has 13 residues.

This chain links TRBV19 with TRBJ1-1; 10 bases match TRBD1. Unmatched junction bases numbered 13, after V lost 8 bases and J lost 4 bases. The length of the CDR3 is 16 residues. Germline V lookup: CDR1 LNHDA, CDR2 SQIVND (reference sequence). This CDR3 reads CASGRPDRGRTTEAFF. The DNA for the CDR3 is TGTGCCAGTGGAAGGCCCGACAGGGGGCGGACCACTGAAGCTTTCTTT.

Details on this clone: Other DNA sequences in the sample encode the same CDR3. DNA for the CDR3: TGCAGTGCCCGACTAACCTACGAGCAGTACTTC. Amino acids: CSARLTYEQYF. The rearrangement joins TRBV20-1 to TRBJ2-7; D possibly corresponds to TRBD2 (5 bases). This CDR3 spans 11 amino acids. Trimming pared 6 bases from V and 2 bases from J, leaving 8 bases between. The germline gives CDR1 DFQATT, CDR2 SNEGSKA (reference sequence).

The chain is built from TRBV30 and TRBJ2-4, with 7 bases matching TRBD2. The germline CDR1 and CDR2 sequences are GTSNPN and SVGIG (reference sequence). CDR3 size: 14 residues. The CDR3 region has the DNA TGTGCTCTGGGAGGGGAACGGGCCAAAAACATTCAGTACTTC. It codes for CALGGERAKNIQYF.

This chain links TRBV7-3 with TRBJ2-3; D gene unclear. Trimming took 1 base from V and 6 from J, leaving 11 bases between them. The CDR3 length is 14 residues. The germline CDR1 and CDR2 sequences are SGHTA and FQGTGA. The chain's CDR3 is CASSLNHPRDTQYF. The CDR3 coding sequence is TGTGCCAGCAGCTTAAACCACCCGAGGGATACGCAGTATTTT.

V usage is TRBV3-1 (or the pseudogene TRBV3-2) and J usage is TRBJ2-1; 7 bases are a match to TRBD2. The CDR3 is 15 residues long. Losses at the gene ends were 1 base for V and 0 bases for J; bases not matched to a gene: 0. From germline, CDR1 is LGHDT and CDR2 YNNKEL (reference sequence). The chain's CDR3 is CASSQGGGSYNEQFF. The CDR3 nucleotides read TGTGCCAGCAGCCAAGGCGGGGGCTCCTACAATGAGCAGTTCTTC.

This sequence joins TRBV5-8 and TRBJ2-1; 9 bases fit TRBD2. CDR3 length: 15 amino acids. Trimming took 0 bases from V and 8 from J; bases not matched to a gene: 6. The germline V gene encodes CDR1 SGHTS and CDR2 YDEGEE. DNA of the CDR3: TGTGCCAGCAGCTTGGGGGCTAGCGGGATGGATGAGCAGTTCTTC. Protein product: CASSLGASGMDEQFF.

The CDR3 bases are TGCAGCGCCCGACAGGGGTGGACGAACACTGAAGCTTTCTTT. Translated: CSARQGWTNTEAFF. The chain couples TRBV29-1 to TRBJ1-1; 8 bases match TRBD1. The junction had 8 bases not matched to a gene; V was cut back by 7 bases and J by 1 base. CDR3 size: 14 residues. The germline V gene encodes CDR1 SQVTM and CDR2 ANQGSEA.

This chain joins TRBV6-5 and TRBJ2-2; maybe TRBD1 (6 bases). The germline V and J ends were trimmed by 7 bases and 8 bases, with 17 bases remaining between them. Germline V gives CDR1 MNHEY, CDR2 SVGAGI. The CDR3 spans 14 residues. The CDR3: CASTPRTAVGELFF. The CDR3 coding sequence is TGTGCCAGCACCCCCCGGACAGCGGTTGGGGAGCTGTTTTTT.

The chain joins TRBV9 to TRBJ1-2; D is possibly TRBD1 (6 bases). V was shortened by 1 base and J by 4 bases, with 14 bases between the two germline ends. This CDR3 is built from 15 residues. CDR1 and CDR2 from the germline V gene are SGDLS and YYNGEE. In DNA, the CDR3 is TGTGCCAGCAGCGTATGGGGGGGGGCTGGCTATGGCTACACCTTC. Protein: CASSVWGGAGYGYTF.

This clone came up many times. This CDR3 reads CASSTGTATSPLHF. CDR3 nucleotides: TGTGCCAGCAGTACCGGGACAGCCACTTCACCCCTCCACTTT. The chain uses TRBV6-5 and TRBJ1-6; 7 positions agree with TRBD1. J lost 9 bases, V lost 5 bases, and 7 bases had no gene match. Germline V gives CDR1 MNHEY, CDR2 SVGAGI. The CDR3 runs to 14 residues.

J is TRBJ1-5 and V is TRBV2; TRBD1 might be the D (5 bases). V gave up 7 bases and J gave up 2 bases, with 12 bases separating them. The CDR3 contains 14 residues. The germline V gene encodes CDR1 SNHLY and CDR2 FYNNEI. This chain's CDR3 is CASTVLGGNQPQHF. As DNA, the CDR3 is TGTGCCAGCACCGTTTTAGGGGGCAATCAGCCCCAGCATTTT.

The rearrangement links TRBV30 to TRBJ2-2; TRBD2 matches 8 bases. This CDR3 contains 17 residues. The V and J ends lost 3 bases and 0 bases, in that order; junction bases with no gene match: 9. Germline CDR1 reads GTSNPN; CDR2 reads SVGIG (reference sequence). The CDR3 spells CAWRRGRPRANTGELFF. As DNA, the CDR3 is TGTGCCTGGAGGCGCGGGAGGCCTCGAGCGAACACCGGGGAGCTGTTTTTT. Drawing the rest from reference TRBV30 and TRBJ2-2, the complete variable domain is SQTIHQWPATLVQPVGSPLSLECTVEGTSNPNLYWYRQAAGRGLQLLFYSVGIGQISSEVPQNLSASRPQDRQFILSSKKLLLSDSGFYLCAWRRGRPRANTGELFFGEGSRLTVL.

The CDR3 region has the DNA TGTGCCAGCACCCCCTGGGGGGGTGGAGAGACCCAGTACTTC. Translation: CASTPWGGGETQYF. The V and J genes are TRBV6-2 or TRBV6-3 and TRBJ2-5; TRBD2 matches 7 bases. Germline-derived CDR1 and CDR2 are MNHEY and SVGEGT. V shed 7 bases, J shed 4 bases, and the junction held 9 bases outside the gene matches. The length of the CDR3 is 14 residues.

This chain joins TRBV30 and TRBJ2-7, with TRBD2 matching 12 bases. Germline trimming cut 3 bases from V and 8 bases from J; bases unmatched to any gene: 8. The CDR3 spans 14 residues. The germline CDR1 and CDR2 sequences are GTSNPN and SVGIG (reference sequence). CDR3 nucleotide sequence: TGTGCCTGGAGCGGAGGACTAGCGGGACGTCAGCAGTACTTC. Its translation: CAWSGGLAGRQQYF.

The gene calls are TRBV27 and TRBJ2-7; TRBD2 agrees at 7 bases. This CDR3 contains 16 residues. Losses at the gene ends were 3 bases for V and 6 bases for J; bases not matched to a gene: 14. Germline V lookup: CDR1 MNHEY, CDR2 SMNVEV (reference sequence). CDR3 protein: CASSFGGGLVWTEQYF. The CDR3 bases are TGTGCCAGCAGTTTTGGTGGAGGACTAGTGTGGACCGAGCAGTACTTC.

The J gene is TRBJ2-3, the V gene TRBV19; TRBD2 matches 7 bases. J was trimmed by 6 bases and V by 2 bases; bases with no gene match: 5. The CDR3 sequence is 14 residues long. Germline CDR1 reads LNHDA; CDR2 reads SQIVND (reference sequence). The CDR3 protein is CASSISGRRDTQYF. The CDR3 DNA reads as TGTGCCAGTAGTATATCCGGGAGGCGGGATACGCAGTATTTT.

The chain has TRBV4-2 and TRBJ2-7, with D perhaps TRBD1 (6 bases). There are 15 residues in the CDR3. Germline lookup yields CDR1 LGHNA and CDR2 YNFKEQ. Between the trimmed V and J ends, which lost 1 base and 5 bases, there was a span of 15 bases. The CDR3 loop reads CASSQVGGRSHEQYF. CDR3 DNA sequence: TGTGCCAGCAGCCAAGTTGGGGGCAGGTCCCACGAGCAGTACTTC.